The 23 T cell receptor beta chains given below trace back to one sample, sequenced in a study of shared clonotypes between healthy human individuals. Terminally differentiated effector memory CD45RA+ cells were left out of the naive CD8 fraction, which was CD45RO-negative and positively selected for CCR7. Profiling relied on immunoSEQ multiplex PCR, and the TCRdb table lists in-frame clones only, not all of them. The table includes about 2.1 million clones, 80% to 95% detected once. Sequencing was performed on naive CD8+ T cells from PBMCs. The receptor source for this set is a man younger than 30 in good health. Some clones in this sample may be carry-over from other donors' samples.

This clone showed up just once. This rearrangement joins TRBV27 to TRBJ2-2, with TRBD1 matching over 7 bases. J was trimmed by 6 bases and V by 1 base; bases with no gene match: 14. Germline V gives CDR1 MNHEY, CDR2 SMNVEV (reference sequence). The length of the CDR3 is 18 residues. CDR3 DNA sequence: TGTGCCAGCAGTTTATGGGGAAGGACAGGACCCCTGTCCGGGGAGCTGTTTTTT. Protein: CASSLWGRTGPLSGELFF.

This sequence joins TRBV28 and TRBJ1-5; maybe TRBD1 (5 bases). Germline CDR1 and CDR2: MDHEN and SYDVKM. V lost 6 bases and J lost 8, with 11 bases in between. The CDR3 runs to 12 residues. CDR3 in amino acids: CASRRRGEPQHF. CDR3 in DNA: TGTGCCAGCAGGCGTCGAGGGGAGCCCCAGCATTTT. The whole variable domain, remainder taken from reference TRBV28 and TRBJ1-5, is DVKVTQSSRYLVKRTGEKVFLECVQDMDHENMFWYRQDPGLGLRLIYFSYDVKMKEKGDIPEGYSVSREKKERFSLILESASTNQTSMYLCASRRRGEPQHFGDGTRLSIL.

The table lists this clone with a count of one. Other DNA sequences within the sample encode an identical CDR3. The chain carries TRBV19 and TRBJ1-3; D not certain. V dropped 3 bases and J dropped 4 bases, with 4 bases sitting between them. The CDR3 is made up of 12 amino acids. Germline values: CDR1 LNHDA, CDR2 SQIVND (reference sequence). The CDR3 protein is CASSIGGNTIYF. The CDR3 nucleotides read TGTGCCAGTAGTATCGGGGGAAACACCATATATTTT.

About this clone itself: This sample includes further DNA sequences coding for the same CDR3. This chain links TRBV28 with TRBJ1-1, with 10 bases aligning to TRBD1. V shed 7 bases, J shed 5 bases, and the junction held 7 bases outside the gene matches. CDR3 length: 14 amino acids. Germline V gives CDR1 MDHEN, CDR2 SYDVKM. CDR3 nucleotides: TGTGCCAGCACCCGGGACAGGGGAGGGACTGAAGCTTTCTTT. Its translation is CASTRDRGGTEAFF. Supplemented by reference TRBV28 and TRBJ1-1, the full variable domain reads DVKVTQSSRYLVKRTGEKVFLECVQDMDHENMFWYRQDPGLGLRLIYFSYDVKMKEKGDIPEGYSVSREKKERFSLILESASTNQTSMYLCASTRDRGGTEAFFGQGTRLTVV.

The genes are TRBV5-8 and TRBJ2-1; D call uncertain. Germline CDR1 SGHTS, CDR2 YDEGEE. The CDR3 runs to 12 residues. The germline V and J ends were trimmed by 0 bases and 9 bases, with 7 bases remaining between them. CDR3 sequence (DNA): TGTGCCAGCAGCTTGGTTTCCACTGAGCAGTTCTTC. Amino acid sequence: CASSLVSTEQFF.

The rearrangement joins TRBV7-9 to TRBJ1-2; D unclear. Germline loops: CDR1 SEHNR, CDR2 FQNEAQ (reference sequence). CDR3 length equals 12 residues. Between the trimmed V and J ends, which lost 6 bases and 4 bases, there was a span of 9 bases. CDR3: CASRLDVYGYTF. CDR3 coding DNA: TGTGCCAGCAGGTTGGACGTCTATGGCTACACCTTC.

This chain uses TRBV7-8 with TRBJ2-3; D remains unclear. Germline V gives CDR1 SGHVS, CDR2 FQNEAQ. Trimming shortened V by 5 bases and J by 2 bases, and 14 bases separated the two germline ends. This CDR3 is 15 amino acids long. CDR3 nucleotide sequence: TGTGCCAGCAGCCCGCGCCATTTAAACACAGATACGCAGTATTTT. It yields the protein CASSPRHLNTDTQYF.

This rearrangement joins TRBV9 to TRBJ2-3; D call uncertain. V gave up 1 base and J gave up 1 base, with 13 bases separating them. Germline values: CDR1 SGDLS, CDR2 YYNGEE. CDR3 length: 16 residues. The CDR3, as DNA: TGTGCCAGCAGCGTATCGTTGAGTTTGGGCACAGATACGCAGTATTTT. It specifies CASSVSLSLGTDTQYF.

This chain links TRBV10-3 with TRBJ1-1, with 8 positions matching TRBD1. The germline gives CDR1 ENHRY, CDR2 SYGVKD. This CDR3 spans 16 amino acids. V dropped 8 bases and J dropped 3; count of bases not matched to a gene: 14. The CDR3 is CAISRDRIKGDTEAFF. CDR3 sequence (DNA): TGTGCCATCTCCCGGGACAGGATTAAGGGGGACACTGAAGCTTTCTTT.

DNA of the CDR3: TGTGCCAGTAGGCGCCGGGACAGGGGGCCCCGCACAGATACGCAGTATTTT. Translation gives CASRRRDRGPRTDTQYF. The chain combines TRBV19 with TRBJ2-3; 12 bases line up with TRBD1. Per the germline V gene, CDR1 is LNHDA and CDR2 is SQIVND (reference sequence). V lost 6 bases, J lost 1 base, and 8 bases stayed unmatched. The CDR3 runs to 17 residues.

The gene calls are TRBV7-2 and TRBJ1-1; tentatively, D is TRBD1 (6 bases). Trimming took 5 bases from V and 2 from J, leaving 12 bases between them. The CDR3 spans 14 residues. Germline-derived CDR1 and CDR2 are SGHTA and FQGNSA. CDR3 amino acids: CASSPGHYNTEAFF. In nucleotides, the CDR3 is TGTGCCAGCAGCCCGGGACACTATAACACTGAAGCTTTCTTT.

The chain has TRBV5-1 and TRBJ1-1; 8 bases fit TRBD1. The ends lost 0 bases at V and 3 bases at J; junction bases unmatched: 4. Looked up from germline, CDR1 is SGHRS and CDR2 is YFSETQ. The CDR3 has 15 residues. As DNA, the CDR3 is TGCGCCAGCAGCTTGGATCCCAGGGGGCACACTGAAGCTTTCTTT. It is translated as CASSLDPRGHTEAFF.

The chain carries TRBV28 and TRBJ2-6, with TRBD1 identical over 8 bases. CDR1 MDHEN and CDR2 SYDVKM come from the germline V gene. The CDR3 runs 18 residues. The V segment lost 4 bases and the J segment 0 bases; nucleotides outside the gene matches: 8. The CDR3 loop is CASSSRTGIFSGANVLTF. In nucleotides, the CDR3 is TGTGCCAGCAGTTCCAGGACAGGGATATTCTCTGGGGCCAACGTCCTGACTTTC.

The genes are TRBV28 and TRBJ2-1; TRBD1 or TRBD2 may be the D gene (5 bases each). V was cut by 10 bases and J by 8 bases, with 18 bases left in between. There are 13 residues in the CDR3. Germline CDR1 reads MDHEN; CDR2 reads SYDVKM. The CDR3 here is CATLTARDDEQFF. In nucleotides, the CDR3 is TGTGCCACCCTCACAGCCAGGGACGATGAGCAGTTCTTC.

The CDR3 here is CAEQPGEAEAFF. The CDR3 DNA is TGTGCCGAGCAACCGGGGGAGGCTGAAGCTTTCTTT. J is TRBJ1-1 and V is TRBV5-8; a possible D gene is TRBD1 (5 bases). V was shortened by 10 bases and J by 6 bases, with 16 bases between the two germline ends. The CDR3 length is 12 residues. Germline V CDR1 and CDR2: SGHTS, YDEGEE. The full variable domain, completed using reference TRBV5-8 and TRBJ1-1, is EAGVTQSPTHLIKTRGQQATLRCSPISGHTSVYWYQQALGLGLQFLLWYDEGEERNRGNFPPRFSGRQFPNYSSELNVNALELEDSALYLCAEQPGEAEAFFGQGTRLTVV.

The chain carries TRBV28 and TRBJ1-6, with a possible D match to TRBD1 (5 bases). Deletions cut 2 bases from V and 3 bases from J, with 17 bases between. CDR1 and CDR2 (germline): MDHEN, SYDVKM. This CDR3 spans 18 amino acids. The CDR3 is CASSLPNRPEDYNSPLHF. Written as DNA, the CDR3 is TGTGCCAGCAGTTTACCTAACAGGCCCGAGGACTATAATTCACCCCTCCACTTT.

The chain uses TRBV28 and TRBJ2-5, with 9 bases matching TRBD2. The CDR3 runs to 16 residues. Looked up from germline, CDR1 is MDHEN and CDR2 is SYDVKM. After removal of 5 bases from V and 2 bases from J, the junction contained 9 bases not matched to a gene. The CDR3 DNA follows: TGTGCCAGCAGTAACAGACTAGCGGTTTTACAAGAGACCCAGTACTTC. Translating gives CASSNRLAVLQETQYF.

The V and J genes are TRBV4-1 and TRBJ2-2; TRBD2 aligns across 13 bases. After removal of 3 bases from V and 5 bases from J, the junction contained 9 bases not matched to a gene. This CDR3 is 18 amino acids long. Germline V gene sequence: CDR1 MGHRA, CDR2 YSYEKL. The CDR3 here is CASSQMVWTSGRTGELFF. The CDR3 region has the DNA TGCGCCAGCAGCCAGATGGTCTGGACTAGCGGGAGAACCGGGGAGCTGTTTTTT.

This clone is a singleton in its sample. CDR3 sequence reads: CASIKVSVSTGRTF. The CDR3 nucleotides are TGCGCCAGCATAAAAGTATCAGTATCAACGGGGAGGACCTTC. V gene TRBV10-1 combines with J gene TRBJ1-2, with D unclear. V was shortened by 7 bases and J by 14 bases, with 26 bases between the two germline ends. CDR1 and CDR2 (germline): WNHNN, SYGVQD (reference sequence). CDR3 size: 14 residues.

Worth noting for this clone: The sample carries other DNA sequences with the same CDR3. The chain carries TRBV14 and TRBJ2-7; D is uncertain. This CDR3 spans 14 amino acids. V lost 1 base, J lost 3 bases, and 10 bases lay in between. CDR1 and CDR2 from the germline V gene are SGHDN and FVKESK. CDR3 amino acids: CASSQGGRGYEQYF. The CDR3 DNA reads as TGTGCCAGCAGCCAAGGGGGAAGAGGCTACGAGCAGTACTTC.

The chain joins TRBV6-1 to TRBJ2-6, with D unclear. Germline CDR1 is MNHNS and CDR2 is SASEGT. This CDR3 comprises 16 residues. Trimming pared 3 bases from V and 0 bases from J, leaving 9 bases between. This CDR3 reads CASSDPRSSGANVLTF. The DNA for the CDR3 is TGTGCCAGCAGTGACCCACGGAGCTCTGGGGCCAACGTCCTGACTTTC.

The chain combines TRBV4-1 with TRBJ2-2, with a tentative D call TRBD1 (6 bases). Per germline, CDR1 MGHRA and CDR2 YSYEKL. The CDR3 length is 18 residues. V was clipped by 1 base and J by 0 bases, with 15 bases between them. CDR3 sequence reads: CASSQGPRDTSNTGELFF. CDR3 coding DNA: TGCGCCAGCAGCCAAGGCCCTCGGGACACCTCGAACACCGGGGAGCTGTTTTTT.

This clone was picked up one time. This sequence joins TRBV9 and TRBJ2-7; TRBD1 matches 9 bases. V shed 4 bases and J 4 bases; nucleotides not matched to a gene: 12. The CDR3 loop spans 16 amino acids. Germline V gene sequence: CDR1 SGDLS, CDR2 YYNGEE. The CDR3 nucleotides are TGTGCCAGCAGCCATTCTAGGACAGGGGAAGAGTACGAGCAGTACTTC. This codes for CASSHSRTGEEYEQYF. Based on the CDR3 plus reference TRBV9 and TRBJ2-7, the full variable domain is DSGVTQTPKHLITATGQRVTLRCSPRSGDLSVYWYQQSLDQGLQFLIQYYNGEERAKGNILERFSAQQFPDLHSELNLSSLELGDSALYFCASSHSRTGEEYEQYFGPGTRLTVT.